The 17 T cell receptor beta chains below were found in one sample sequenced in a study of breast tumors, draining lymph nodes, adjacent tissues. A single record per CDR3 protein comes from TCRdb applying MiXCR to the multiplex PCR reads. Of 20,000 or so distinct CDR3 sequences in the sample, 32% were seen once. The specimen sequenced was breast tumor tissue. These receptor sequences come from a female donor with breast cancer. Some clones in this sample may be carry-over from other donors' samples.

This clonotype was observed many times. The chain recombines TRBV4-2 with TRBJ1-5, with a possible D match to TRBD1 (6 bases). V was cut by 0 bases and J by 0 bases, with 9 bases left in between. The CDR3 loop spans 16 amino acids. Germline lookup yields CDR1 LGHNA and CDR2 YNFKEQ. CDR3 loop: CASSQDRGLSNQPQHF. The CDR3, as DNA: TGTGCCAGCAGCCAAGATCGGGGGCTTAGCAATCAGCCCCAGCATTTT.

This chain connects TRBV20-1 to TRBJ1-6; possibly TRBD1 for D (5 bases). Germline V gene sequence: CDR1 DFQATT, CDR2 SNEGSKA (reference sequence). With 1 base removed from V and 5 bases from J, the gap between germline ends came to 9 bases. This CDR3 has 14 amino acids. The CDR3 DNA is TGCAGTGCTAGAGTCTGGGGGAATAATTCACCCCTCCACTTT. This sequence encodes CSARVWGNNSPLHF.

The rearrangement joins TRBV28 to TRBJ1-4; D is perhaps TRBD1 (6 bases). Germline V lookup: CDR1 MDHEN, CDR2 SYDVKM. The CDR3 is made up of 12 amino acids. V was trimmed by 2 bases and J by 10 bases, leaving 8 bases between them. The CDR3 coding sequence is TGTGCCAGCAGTTTACCCAGGGGAAAACTGTTTTTT. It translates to CASSLPRGKLFF.

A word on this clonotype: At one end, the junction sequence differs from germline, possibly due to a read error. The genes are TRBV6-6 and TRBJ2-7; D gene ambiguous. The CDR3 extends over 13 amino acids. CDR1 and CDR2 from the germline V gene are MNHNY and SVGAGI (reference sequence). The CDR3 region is CVSSCGIPYEQYF. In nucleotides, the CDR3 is TGTGTCAGCAGTTGTGGAATCCCCTACGAGCAGTACTTC.

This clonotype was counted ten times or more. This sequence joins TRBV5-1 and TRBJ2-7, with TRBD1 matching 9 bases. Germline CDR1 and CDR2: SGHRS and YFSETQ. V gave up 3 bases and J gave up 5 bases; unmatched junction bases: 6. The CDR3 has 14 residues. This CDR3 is CASSSRTGEDEQYF. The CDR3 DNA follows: TGCGCCAGCAGCTCTAGGACAGGGGAGGACGAGCAGTACTTC.

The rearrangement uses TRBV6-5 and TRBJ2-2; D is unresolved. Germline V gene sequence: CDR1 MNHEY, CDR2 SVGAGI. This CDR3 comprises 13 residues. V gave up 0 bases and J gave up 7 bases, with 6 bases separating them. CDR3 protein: CASSYSVGGELFF. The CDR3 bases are TGTGCCAGCAGTTACTCGGTGGGCGGGGAGCTGTTTTTT.

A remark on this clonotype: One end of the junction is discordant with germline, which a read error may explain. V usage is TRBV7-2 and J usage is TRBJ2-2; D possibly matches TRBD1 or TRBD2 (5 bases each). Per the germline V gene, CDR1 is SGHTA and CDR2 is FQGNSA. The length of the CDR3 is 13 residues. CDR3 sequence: CASSIGLIGALFF. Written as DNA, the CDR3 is TGTGCCAGCAGTATAGGGCTCATCGGGGCGCTGTTCTTT.

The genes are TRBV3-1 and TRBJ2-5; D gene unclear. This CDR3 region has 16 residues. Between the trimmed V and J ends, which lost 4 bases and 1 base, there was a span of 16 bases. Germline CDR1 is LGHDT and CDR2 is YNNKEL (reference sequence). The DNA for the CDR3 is TGTGCCAGCAGCCGTCGGACGATTACGGGCCAAGAGACCCAGTACTTC. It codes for CASSRRTITGQETQYF.

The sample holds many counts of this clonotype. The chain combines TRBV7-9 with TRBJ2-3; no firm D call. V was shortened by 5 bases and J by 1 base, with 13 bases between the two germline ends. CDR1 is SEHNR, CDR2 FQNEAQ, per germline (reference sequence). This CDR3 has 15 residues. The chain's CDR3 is CASSPWAARTDTQYF. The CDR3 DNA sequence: TGTGCCAGCAGCCCTTGGGCAGCCCGCACAGATACGCAGTATTTT.

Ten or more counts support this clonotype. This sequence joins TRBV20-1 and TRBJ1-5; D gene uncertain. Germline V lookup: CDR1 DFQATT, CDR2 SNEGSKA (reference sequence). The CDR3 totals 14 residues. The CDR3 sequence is CSVLRGVGNQPQHF. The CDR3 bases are TGCAGCGTACTTCGGGGAGTTGGCAATCAGCCCCAGCATTTT.

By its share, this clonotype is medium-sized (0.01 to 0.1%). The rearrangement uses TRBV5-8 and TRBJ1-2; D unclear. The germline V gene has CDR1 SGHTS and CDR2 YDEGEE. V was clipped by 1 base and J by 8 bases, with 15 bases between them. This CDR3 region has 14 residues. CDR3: CASSLYGEGGGYTF. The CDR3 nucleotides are TGTGCCAGCAGCTTGTATGGGGAAGGAGGCGGCTACACCTTC.

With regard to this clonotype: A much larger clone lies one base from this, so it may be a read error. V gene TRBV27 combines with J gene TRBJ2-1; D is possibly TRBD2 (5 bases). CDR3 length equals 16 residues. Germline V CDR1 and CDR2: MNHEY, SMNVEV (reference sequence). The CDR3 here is CASSPRVSVNYIEQFF. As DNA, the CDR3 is TGTGCCAGCAGTCCGCGTGTTAGCGTGAACTACATTGAGCAGTTCTTC.

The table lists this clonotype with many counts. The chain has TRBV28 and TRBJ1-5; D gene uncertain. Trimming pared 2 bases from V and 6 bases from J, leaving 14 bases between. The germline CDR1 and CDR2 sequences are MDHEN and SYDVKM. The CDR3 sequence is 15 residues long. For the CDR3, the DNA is TGTGCCAGCAGTTTAGGTCGACCGACGGGTCAGCCCCAGCATTTT. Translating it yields CASSLGRPTGQPQHF.

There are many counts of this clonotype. The CDR3, as DNA: TGCAGTGCTAGACCCGGGGGGATCACTTCGAGGACCGGGGAGCTGTTTTTT. Its translation is CSARPGGITSRTGELFF. V is TRBV20-1 and J is TRBJ2-2; the match to TRBD2 covers 7 bases. Per germline, CDR1 DFQATT and CDR2 SNEGSKA (reference sequence). J was trimmed by 5 bases and V by 2 bases; bases with no gene match: 14. CDR3 length: 17 residues.

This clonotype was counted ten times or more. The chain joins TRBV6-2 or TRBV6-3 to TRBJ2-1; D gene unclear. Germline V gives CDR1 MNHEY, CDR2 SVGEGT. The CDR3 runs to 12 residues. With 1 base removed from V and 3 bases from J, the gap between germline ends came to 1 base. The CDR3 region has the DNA TGTGCCAGCAGTTACTTCTACAATGAGCAGTTCTTC. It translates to CASSYFYNEQFF.

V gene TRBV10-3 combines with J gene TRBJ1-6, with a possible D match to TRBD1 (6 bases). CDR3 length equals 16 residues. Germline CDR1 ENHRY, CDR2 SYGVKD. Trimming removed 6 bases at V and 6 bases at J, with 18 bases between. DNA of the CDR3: TGTGCCATCAGGGACGAACAGGGAGTCATTAATTCACCCCTCCACTTT. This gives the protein CAIRDEQGVINSPLHF.

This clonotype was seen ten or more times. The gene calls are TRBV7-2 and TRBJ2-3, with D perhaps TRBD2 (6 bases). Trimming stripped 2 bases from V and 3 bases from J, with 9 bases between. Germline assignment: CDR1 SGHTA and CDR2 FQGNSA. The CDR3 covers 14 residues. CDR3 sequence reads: CASSLLAGTDTQYF. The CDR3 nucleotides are TGTGCCAGCAGCTTATTGGCGGGGACAGATACGCAGTATTTT.